These T cell receptor beta chains were read from a single sample in a study of Tregs in tolerant kidney transplant recipients. TCRdb's table, derived via immunoSEQ multiplex PCR, lists solely in-frame clones and lacks some. The repertoire holds some 240,000 clones, around 82% seen once, with about 0.68% in the top ten. Sequenced sample: CD4+ T cells from blood. These receptor sequences come from a human donor in good health. The CDR3 runs from the conserved cysteine through the conserved F or W. Each record gives: J gene, clone size, V gene, D gene, CDR3 protein, CDR3 DNA. D genes are given only for firm matches. Clone size appears in some rows only: once, few, many, or a class for an expanded clone.

j_gene: TRBJ2-5; abundance: NA; v_gene: TRBV11-3; d_gene: NA; CDR3aa: CASSRQSWETQYF; CDR3nt: TGTGCCAGCAGCAGACAAAGTTGGGAGACCCAGTACTTC
j_gene: TRBJ1-3; abundance: NA; v_gene: TRBV19; d_gene: NA; CDR3aa: CASSIRSRERGNTIYF; CDR3nt: TGTGCCAGTAGTATACGGTCCAGGGAAAGAGGAAACACCATATATTTT
j_gene: TRBJ2-3; abundance: NA; v_gene: TRBV7-8; d_gene: NA; CDR3aa: CASSFAYTQYF; CDR3nt: TGTGCCAGCAGCTTTGCCTATACGCAGTATTTT
j_gene: TRBJ2-3; abundance: NA; v_gene: TRBV7-3; d_gene: TRBD2; CDR3aa: CASSLGTSGDTQYF; CDR3nt: TGTGCCAGCAGCTTAGGGACTAGCGGAGATACGCAGTATTTT
j_gene: TRBJ1-3; abundance: NA; v_gene: TRBV15; d_gene: NA; CDR3aa: CATSRGMGNTIYF; CDR3nt: TGTGCCACCAGCAGAGGAATGGGAAACACCATATATTTT
j_gene: TRBJ2-2; abundance: NA; v_gene: TRBV14; d_gene: NA; CDR3aa: CASSQVWNTGELFF; CDR3nt: TGTGCCAGCAGCCAAGTCTGGAACACCGGGGAGCTGTTTTTT
j_gene: TRBJ2-7; abundance: few; v_gene: TRBV18; d_gene: TRBD1; CDR3aa: CASSRGQARSYEQYF; CDR3nt: TGTGCCAGCTCCCGGGGACAGGCCCGCTCCTACGAGCAGTACTTC
j_gene: TRBJ2-2; abundance: NA; v_gene: TRBV6-1; d_gene: TRBD1; CDR3aa: CASSRTGTTGELFF; CDR3nt: TGTGCCAGCAGTCGGACAGGGACCACCGGGGAGCTGTTTTTT
j_gene: TRBJ1-6; abundance: NA; v_gene: TRBV19; d_gene: NA; CDR3aa: CASSLQGGSPLHF; CDR3nt: TGTGCCAGTAGTTTGCAGGGAGGATCACCCCTCCACTTT
j_gene: TRBJ1-1; abundance: few; v_gene: TRBV2; d_gene: NA; CDR3aa: CASPTYWGEDTEAFF; CDR3nt: TGTGCCAGCCCTACCTACTGGGGTGAGGACACTGAAGCTTTCTTT
j_gene: TRBJ2-3; abundance: NA; v_gene: TRBV10-3; d_gene: TRBD1; CDR3aa: CAISPGQGDTDTQYF; CDR3nt: TGTGCCATCAGCCCCGGACAGGGGGACACAGATACGCAGTATTTT
j_gene: TRBJ2-6; abundance: NA; v_gene: TRBV5-4; d_gene: NA; CDR3aa: CASRRPGPGITGANVLTF; CDR3nt: TGTGCCAGCAGACGGCCGGGACCAGGGATTACTGGGGCCAACGTCCTGACTTTC
j_gene: TRBJ1-5; abundance: few; v_gene: TRBV9; d_gene: NA; CDR3aa: CASSDSPNQPQHF; CDR3nt: TGTGCCAGCAGCGATTCCCCTAATCAGCCCCAGCATTTT
j_gene: TRBJ1-1; abundance: NA; v_gene: TRBV19; d_gene: NA; CDR3aa: CASSIGDINTEAFF; CDR3nt: TGTGCCAGTAGTATAGGGGACATTAACACTGAAGCTTTCTTT
j_gene: TRBJ2-2; abundance: NA; v_gene: TRBV29-1; d_gene: NA; CDR3aa: CSVEGRANTGELFF; CDR3nt: TGCAGCGTTGAGGGCAGGGCGAACACCGGGGAGCTGTTTTTT
j_gene: TRBJ2-7; abundance: NA; v_gene: TRBV11-2; d_gene: NA; CDR3aa: CASSLLTGGRSYEQYF; CDR3nt: TGTGCCAGCAGCCTCCTGACCGGGGGACGCTCCTACGAGCAGTACTTC
j_gene: TRBJ1-2; abundance: NA; v_gene: TRBV7-2; d_gene: NA; CDR3aa: CASSLATWAGGYTF; CDR3nt: TGTGCCAGCAGCTTGGCGACCTGGGCCGGAGGCTACACCTTC
j_gene: TRBJ1-1; abundance: NA; v_gene: TRBV10-1; d_gene: NA; CDR3aa: CASSTTGGEAFF; CDR3nt: TGCGCCAGCAGCACTACAGGTGGTGAAGCTTTCTTT
j_gene: TRBJ2-7; abundance: NA; v_gene: TRBV2; d_gene: NA; CDR3aa: CASSEVREDEQYF; CDR3nt: TGTGCCAGCAGTGAGGTGAGGGAGGACGAGCAGTACTTC
j_gene: TRBJ2-3; abundance: NA; v_gene: TRBV5-1; d_gene: NA; CDR3aa: CASQSRPTTDTQYF; CDR3nt: TGCGCCAGCCAGAGTCGCCCTACCACAGATACGCAGTATTTT
j_gene: TRBJ2-7; abundance: NA; v_gene: TRBV7-6; d_gene: TRBD2; CDR3aa: CASSTGTSGAYEQYF; CDR3nt: TGTGCCAGCAGCACTGGGACTAGCGGGGCCTACGAGCAGTACTTC
j_gene: TRBJ2-7; abundance: NA; v_gene: TRBV5-1; d_gene: TRBD2; CDR3aa: CASSLAGLTEQYF; CDR3nt: TGCGCCAGCAGTTTAGCGGGGTTGACAGAGCAGTACTTC
j_gene: TRBJ1-4; abundance: NA; v_gene: TRBV10-3; d_gene: TRBD1; CDR3aa: CAISESGTGLEKLFF; CDR3nt: TGTGCCATCAGTGAGTCCGGGACAGGGCTGGAAAAACTGTTTTTT
j_gene: TRBJ2-1; abundance: NA; v_gene: TRBV6-6; d_gene: TRBD2; CDR3aa: CASSYSLLAGGEQFF; CDR3nt: TGTGCCAGCAGTTACTCCTTACTAGCGGGGGGGGAGCAGTTCTTC
j_gene: TRBJ1-2; abundance: once; v_gene: TRBV18; d_gene: NA; CDR3aa: CASSRKPGQTTNYGYTF; CDR3nt: TGTGCCAGCTCGCGGAAACCGGGACAAACTACTAACTATGGCTACACCTTC
j_gene: TRBJ2-1; abundance: NA; v_gene: TRBV9; d_gene: TRBD1; CDR3aa: CASSVRQGDTEQFF; CDR3nt: TGTGCCAGCAGCGTAAGACAGGGGGATACTGAGCAGTTCTTC
j_gene: TRBJ2-5; abundance: NA; v_gene: TRBV9; d_gene: NA; CDR3aa: CASSEDLPGTLTQYF; CDR3nt: TGTGCCAGCAGCGAGGATTTACCCGGGACACTCACCCAGTACTTC
j_gene: TRBJ2-2; abundance: NA; v_gene: TRBV5-1; d_gene: NA; CDR3aa: CASSLGQTNVNTGELFF; CDR3nt: TGCGCCAGCAGCTTGGGGCAGACGAACGTGAACACCGGGGAGCTGTTTTTT
j_gene: TRBJ2-7; abundance: NA; v_gene: TRBV11-2; d_gene: NA; CDR3aa: CASSFIVGLGYEQYF; CDR3nt: TGTGCCAGCAGCTTCATAGTGGGGTTGGGCTACGAGCAGTACTTC
j_gene: TRBJ1-2; abundance: once; v_gene: TRBV29-1; d_gene: NA; CDR3aa: CSVEQDYGYTF; CDR3nt: TGCAGCGTTGAACAGGACTATGGCTACACCTTC
j_gene: TRBJ1-2; abundance: NA; v_gene: TRBV6-1; d_gene: NA; CDR3aa: CASSLTSFNYGYTF; CDR3nt: TGTGCCAGCAGTTTAACCAGCTTTAACTATGGCTACACCTTC
j_gene: TRBJ1-4; abundance: NA; v_gene: TRBV5-1; d_gene: NA; CDR3aa: CASSRPGGRNEKLFF; CDR3nt: TGCGCCAGCAGCCGTCCGGGGGGGAGAAATGAAAAACTGTTTTTT
j_gene: TRBJ2-3; abundance: NA; v_gene: TRBV6-5; d_gene: NA; CDR3aa: CASSYSTSTDTQYF; CDR3nt: TGTGCCAGCAGTTACAGTACTAGCACAGATACGCAGTATTTT
j_gene: TRBJ2-2; abundance: NA; v_gene: TRBV7-3; d_gene: TRBD1; CDR3aa: CASRLQGDTGELFF; CDR3nt: TGTGCCAGCAGGTTGCAGGGGGACACCGGGGAGCTGTTTTTT
j_gene: TRBJ1-3; abundance: NA; v_gene: TRBV7-6; d_gene: NA; CDR3aa: CASSLGSQGNTIYF; CDR3nt: TGTGCCAGCAGCTTGGGGTCGCAGGGAAACACCATATATTTT
j_gene: TRBJ1-1; abundance: few; v_gene: TRBV4-1; d_gene: TRBD1; CDR3aa: CASSRLGQGVEAFF; CDR3nt: TGCGCCAGCAGCCGATTGGGACAGGGGGTTGAAGCTTTCTTT
j_gene: TRBJ1-5; abundance: NA; v_gene: TRBV4-1; d_gene: NA; CDR3aa: CASSQGAGFVQPQHF; CDR3nt: TGCGCCAGCAGCCAAGGGGCGGGGTTCGTTCAGCCCCAGCATTTT
j_gene: TRBJ2-7; abundance: NA; v_gene: TRBV4-1; d_gene: NA; CDR3aa: CASSPRGGAGEQYF; CDR3nt: TGCGCCAGCAGCCCGAGAGGAGGGGCGGGCGAGCAGTACTTC
j_gene: TRBJ2-2; abundance: NA; v_gene: TRBV11-3; d_gene: NA; CDR3aa: CASSLDSGPTGELFF; CDR3nt: TGTGCCAGCAGCTTAGATTCGGGGCCCACCGGGGAGCTGTTTTTT
j_gene: TRBJ1-1; abundance: NA; v_gene: TRBV6-1; d_gene: NA; CDR3aa: CASSHRSKNTEAFF; CDR3nt: TGTGCCAGCAGCCATCGGAGTAAGAACACTGAAGCTTTCTTT
j_gene: TRBJ2-6; abundance: NA; v_gene: TRBV27; d_gene: NA; CDR3aa: CASTGGLRSGANVLTF; CDR3nt: TGTGCCAGCACCGGGGGGCTCCGCTCTGGGGCCAACGTCCTGACTTTC
j_gene: TRBJ1-1; abundance: NA; v_gene: TRBV19; d_gene: TRBD1; CDR3aa: CASSPQGWSTEAFF; CDR3nt: TGTGCCAGTAGTCCACAGGGGTGGAGCACTGAAGCTTTCTTT
j_gene: TRBJ1-2; abundance: NA; v_gene: TRBV11-2; d_gene: NA; CDR3aa: CASSWAGGAYGYTF; CDR3nt: TGTGCCAGCAGCTGGGCCGGGGGGGCCTATGGCTACACCTTC
j_gene: TRBJ1-2; abundance: NA; v_gene: TRBV27; d_gene: NA; CDR3aa: CASSRDIYGDGYTF; CDR3nt: TGTGCCAGCAGTCGAGACATATATGGTGATGGCTACACCTTC
j_gene: TRBJ2-1; abundance: NA; v_gene: TRBV25-1; d_gene: TRBD1; CDR3aa: CASSEYTGASYNEQFF; CDR3nt: TGTGCCAGCAGTGAATATACAGGGGCGAGTTACAATGAGCAGTTCTTC
j_gene: TRBJ2-3; abundance: NA; v_gene: TRBV27; d_gene: NA; CDR3aa: CASRDSQLTDTQYF; CDR3nt: TGTGCCAGCAGGGACTCCCAACTCACAGATACGCAGTATTTT
j_gene: TRBJ2-6; abundance: NA; v_gene: TRBV18; d_gene: NA; CDR3aa: CASSPRSVGSGANVLTF; CDR3nt: TGTGCCAGCTCACCCCGGTCCGTCGGGTCTGGGGCCAACGTCCTGACTTTC
j_gene: TRBJ1-1; abundance: NA; v_gene: TRBV5-1; d_gene: NA; CDR3aa: CASSLDTEAFF; CDR3nt: TGCGCCAGCAGCTTGGACACTGAAGCTTTCTTT
j_gene: TRBJ1-1; abundance: NA; v_gene: TRBV9; d_gene: NA; CDR3aa: CASSKKDTEAFF; CDR3nt: TGTGCCAGCAGCAAGAAAGACACTGAAGCTTTCTTT
j_gene: TRBJ1-5; abundance: NA; v_gene: TRBV5-1; d_gene: NA; CDR3aa: CASSLGDAPNQPQHF; CDR3nt: TGCGCCAGCAGCTTGGGGGACGCTCCCAATCAGCCCCAGCATTTT
j_gene: TRBJ1-1; abundance: NA; v_gene: TRBV15; d_gene: NA; CDR3aa: CATSSESGGFTEAFF; CDR3nt: TGTGCCACCAGCAGCGAATCCGGAGGGTTTACTGAAGCTTTCTTT
j_gene: TRBJ1-4; abundance: NA; v_gene: TRBV25-1; d_gene: NA; CDR3aa: CEEGKGTNEKLFF; CDR3nt: TGTGAGGAGGGGAAGGGGACTAATGAAAAACTGTTTTTT
j_gene: TRBJ2-7; abundance: once; v_gene: TRBV5-4; d_gene: TRBD1; CDR3aa: CASSSRDRASHEQYF; CDR3nt: TGTGCCAGCAGCTCCCGGGACAGGGCGTCCCACGAGCAGTACTTC
j_gene: TRBJ2-5; abundance: once; v_gene: TRBV19; d_gene: NA; CDR3aa: CASSMWGPGETQYF; CDR3nt: TGTGCCAGTAGTATGTGGGGGCCAGGGGAGACCCAGTACTTC